The T cell receptor beta chain described here comes from a study of OX40 agonist ivuxolimab in advanced cancers. The ends were cut back, 3 bases at V and 6 bases at J, with 15 bases in the middle. Germline values: CDR1 MDHEN, CDR2 SYDVKM. CDR3 length: 14 amino acids. This clone was seen a single time. Data came from immunoSEQ multiplex PCR; TCRdb stores just in-frame clones and leaves some out. The sample consists of 9,500 to 15,000 clones, approximately 82% of them appearing once. The input for sequencing was CD4+ or CD8+ T cells sorted from blood, taken in a trial of the OX40 agonist ivuxolimab. The rearrangement uses TRBV28 and TRBJ2-7, with D uncertain. The source is an adult with an advanced solid tumor such as melanoma, head and neck, liver or kidney cancer. CDR3 in amino acids: CASSFTDGTIEQYF. As DNA, the CDR3 is TGTGCCAGCAGTTTTACGGACGGCACGATCGAGCAGTACTTC. The full variable domain, rest sourced from reference TRBV28 and TRBJ2-7, is DVKVTQSSRYLVKRTGEKVFLECVQDMDHENMFWYRQDPGLGLRLIYFSYDVKMKEKGDIPEGYSVSREKKERFSLILESASTNQTSMYLCASSFTDGTIEQYFGPGTRLTVT.